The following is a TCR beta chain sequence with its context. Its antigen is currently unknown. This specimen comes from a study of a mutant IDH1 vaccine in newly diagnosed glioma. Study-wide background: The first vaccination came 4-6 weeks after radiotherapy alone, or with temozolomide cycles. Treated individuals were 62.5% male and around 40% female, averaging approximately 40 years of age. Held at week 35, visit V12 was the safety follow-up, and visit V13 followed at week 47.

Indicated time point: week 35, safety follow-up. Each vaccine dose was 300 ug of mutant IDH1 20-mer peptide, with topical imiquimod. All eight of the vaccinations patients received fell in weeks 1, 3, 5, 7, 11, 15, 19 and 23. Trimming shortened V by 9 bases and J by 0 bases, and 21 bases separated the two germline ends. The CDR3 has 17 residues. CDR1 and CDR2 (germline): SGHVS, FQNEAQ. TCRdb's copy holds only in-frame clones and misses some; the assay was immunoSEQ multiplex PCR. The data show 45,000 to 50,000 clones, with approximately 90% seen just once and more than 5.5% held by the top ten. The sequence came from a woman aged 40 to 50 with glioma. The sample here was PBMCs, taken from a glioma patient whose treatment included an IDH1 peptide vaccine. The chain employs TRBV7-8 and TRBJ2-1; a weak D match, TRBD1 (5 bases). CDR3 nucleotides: TGTGCCAGTAGTCCTTATGGGGCGTATATCTCCTACAATGAGCAGTTCTTC. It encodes CASSPYGAYISYNEQFF.